This entry features one TCR beta chain sequence. Its antigen is unidentified. The germline V gene encodes CDR1 MGHRA and CDR2 YSYEKL. V dropped 4 bases and J dropped 8; count of bases not matched to a gene: 8. The CDR3 totals 15 residues. This specimen belongs to a study of cytomegalovirus exposure and HLA in healthy donors. Study-wide results and limits: Three CMV-associated chains were confirmed in vitro to be specific for CMV antigens. One later analysis, an examination of the roughly 130 validation repertoires, found that first-cohort TCR clusters tended to co-occur in them. Rarity held for most TCR sequences, but there were some public TCRs that occurred in many donors.

TCRdb's copy holds only in-frame clones and misses some; the assay was immunoSEQ multiplex PCR. The sample has around 240,000 clones, 90% seen once. The material sequenced was PBMCs. The TCR sequence derives from a woman between 18 and 29 years old in good health and CMV-seronegative. This chain joins TRBV4-1 and TRBJ2-1, with TRBD1 matching 10 bases. The CDR3 DNA is TGCGCCAGCAGCCCCAGGGACAGGGGTTGGGATGAGCAGTTCTTC. Translated, it gives CASSPRDRGWDEQFF.